This TCR beta chain is from a study of blood T cell repertoires in COVID-19. Study overall: COVID-19 samples collected from the United States, Italy and Spain covered acute and convalescent phases. Nucleic acid was either cDNA or gDNA, and it came from T cells, B-cell-depleted T cells, or PBMCs.

In the authors' workflow: By means of reference gene primer amplification, nucleated cell counts were estimated. Sequencing was performed with immunoSEQ multiplex PCR; in TCRdb, only in-frame clones are kept and a portion is missing. The V and J calls and clone size are taken from that table; D and trimming were inferred from the DNA. The sample holds around 220,000 clones, around nine tenths seen once. This TCR was sampled from a man aged 18 to 30 with active or convalescent COVID-19. Sequenced input: peripheral blood.

The CDR3 DNA sequence: TGTGCCAGCAGTAGGAACCGGGACAGCTACTACGAGCAGTACTTC. Translated: CASSRNRDSYYEQYF. The rearrangement links TRBV5-4 to TRBJ2-7; 7 bases agree with TRBD1. V gave up 5 bases and J gave up 3 bases; unmatched junction bases: 11. The CDR3 covers 15 residues. The germline gives CDR1 SGHNT, CDR2 YYREEE (reference sequence).